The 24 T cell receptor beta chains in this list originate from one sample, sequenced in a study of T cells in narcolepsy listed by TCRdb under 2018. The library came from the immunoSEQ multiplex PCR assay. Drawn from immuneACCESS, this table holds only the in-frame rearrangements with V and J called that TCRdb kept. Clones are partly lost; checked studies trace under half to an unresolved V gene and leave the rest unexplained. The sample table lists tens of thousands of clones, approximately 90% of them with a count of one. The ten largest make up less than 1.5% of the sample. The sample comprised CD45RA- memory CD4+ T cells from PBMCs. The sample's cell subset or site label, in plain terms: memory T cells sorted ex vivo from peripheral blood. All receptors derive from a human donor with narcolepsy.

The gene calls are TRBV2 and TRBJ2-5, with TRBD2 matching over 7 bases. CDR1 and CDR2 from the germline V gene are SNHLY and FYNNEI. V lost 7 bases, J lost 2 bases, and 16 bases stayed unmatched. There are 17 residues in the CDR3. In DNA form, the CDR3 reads TGTGCCAGCAAGGAGCTCCGGGGCGGGGGACGTCAAGAGACCCAGTACTTC. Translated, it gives CASKELRGGGRQETQYF.

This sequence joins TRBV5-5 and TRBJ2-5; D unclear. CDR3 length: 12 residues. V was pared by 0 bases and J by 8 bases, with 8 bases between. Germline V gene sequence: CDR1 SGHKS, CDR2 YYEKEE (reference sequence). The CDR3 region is CASSLDSRTQYF. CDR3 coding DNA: TGTGCCAGCAGCTTGGACAGCAGAACCCAGTACTTC.

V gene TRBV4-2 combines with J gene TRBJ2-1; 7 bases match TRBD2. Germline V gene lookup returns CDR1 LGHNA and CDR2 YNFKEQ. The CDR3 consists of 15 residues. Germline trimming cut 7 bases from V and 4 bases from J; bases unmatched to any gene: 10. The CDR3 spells CASTLEASGYNEQFF. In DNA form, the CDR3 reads TGTGCCAGCACCCTGGAAGCTAGCGGTTACAATGAGCAGTTCTTC.

CDR3 bases: TGTGCCACCAGCGGGGGCAGGTCGGACGGCTACACCTTC. It translates to CATSGGRSDGYTF. The chain uses TRBV15 and TRBJ1-2; D might be TRBD1 (6 bases). Germline CDR1 LNHNV, CDR2 YYDKDF (reference sequence). Trimming shortened V by 5 bases and J by 8 bases, and 15 bases separated the two germline ends. The CDR3 has 13 residues.

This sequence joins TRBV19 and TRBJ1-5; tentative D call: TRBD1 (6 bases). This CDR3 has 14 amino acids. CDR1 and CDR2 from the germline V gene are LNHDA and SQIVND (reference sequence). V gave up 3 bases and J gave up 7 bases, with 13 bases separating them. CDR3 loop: CASSILQGGQPQHF. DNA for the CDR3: TGTGCCAGTAGTATTTTACAGGGCGGACAGCCCCAGCATTTT.

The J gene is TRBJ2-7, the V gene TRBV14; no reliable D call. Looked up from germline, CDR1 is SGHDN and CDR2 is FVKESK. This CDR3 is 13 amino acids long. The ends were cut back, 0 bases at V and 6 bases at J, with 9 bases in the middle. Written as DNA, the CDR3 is TGTGCCAGCAGCCAAGAAAGGCTCAGCGAGCAGTACTTC. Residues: CASSQERLSEQYF.

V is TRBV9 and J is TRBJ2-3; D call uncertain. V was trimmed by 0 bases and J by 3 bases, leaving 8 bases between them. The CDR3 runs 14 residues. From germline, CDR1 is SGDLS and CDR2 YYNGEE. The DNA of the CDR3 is TGTGCCAGCAGCGTAGGGCCGGGTACAGATACGCAGTATTTT. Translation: CASSVGPGTDTQYF.

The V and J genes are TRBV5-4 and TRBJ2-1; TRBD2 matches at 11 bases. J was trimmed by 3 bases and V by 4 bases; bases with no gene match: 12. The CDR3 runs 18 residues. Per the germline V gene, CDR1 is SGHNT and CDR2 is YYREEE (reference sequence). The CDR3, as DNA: TGTGCCAGCAGCCTCGGGACTAGCGGCCGGGGGAACTACAATGAGCAGTTCTTC. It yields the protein CASSLGTSGRGNYNEQFF.

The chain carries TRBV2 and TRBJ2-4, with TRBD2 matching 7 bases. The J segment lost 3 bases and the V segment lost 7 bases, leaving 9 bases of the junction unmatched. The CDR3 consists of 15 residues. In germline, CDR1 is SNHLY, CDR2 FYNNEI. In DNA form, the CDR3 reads TGTGCCAGCACCTCTCGCGGGAGTGGCAAAAACATTCAGTACTTC. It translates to CASTSRGSGKNIQYF.

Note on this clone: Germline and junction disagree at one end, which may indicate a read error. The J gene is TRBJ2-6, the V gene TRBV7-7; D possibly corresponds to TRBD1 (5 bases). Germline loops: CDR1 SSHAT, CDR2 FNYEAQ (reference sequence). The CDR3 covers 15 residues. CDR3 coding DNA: TGTGTCAGCAGCTTATCCCCCTCTGGGGCCAACGTTCTGACTTTC. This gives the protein CVSSLSPSGANVLTF.

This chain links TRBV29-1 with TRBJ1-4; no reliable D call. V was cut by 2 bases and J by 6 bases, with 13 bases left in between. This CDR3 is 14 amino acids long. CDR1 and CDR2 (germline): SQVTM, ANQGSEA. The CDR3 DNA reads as TGCAGCGTTGAAAAACAGCGGTCTGATGAAAAACTGTTTTTT. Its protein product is CSVEKQRSDEKLFF. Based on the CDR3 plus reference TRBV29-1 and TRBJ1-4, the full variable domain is SAVISQKPSRDICQRGTSLTIQCQVDSQVTMMFWYRQQPGQSLTLIATANQGSEATYESGFVIDKFPISRPNLTFSTLTVSNMSPEDSSIYLCSVEKQRSDEKLFFGSGTQLSVL.

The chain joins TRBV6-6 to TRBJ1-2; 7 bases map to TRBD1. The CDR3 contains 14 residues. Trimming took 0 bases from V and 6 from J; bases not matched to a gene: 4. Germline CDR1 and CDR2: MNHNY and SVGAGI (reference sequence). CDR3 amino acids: CASSYSEGANGYTF. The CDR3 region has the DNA TGTGCCAGCAGTTACTCTGAGGGGGCGAATGGCTACACCTTC.

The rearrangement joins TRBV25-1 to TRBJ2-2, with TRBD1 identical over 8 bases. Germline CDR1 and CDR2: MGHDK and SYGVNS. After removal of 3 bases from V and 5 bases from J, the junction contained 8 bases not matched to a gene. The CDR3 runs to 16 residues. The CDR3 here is CASSDSGQGWTGELFF. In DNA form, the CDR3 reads TGTGCCAGCAGTGACTCCGGACAGGGATGGACCGGGGAGCTGTTTTTT.

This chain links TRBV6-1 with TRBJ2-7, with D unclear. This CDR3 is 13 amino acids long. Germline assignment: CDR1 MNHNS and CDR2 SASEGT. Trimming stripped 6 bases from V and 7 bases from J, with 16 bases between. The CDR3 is CASREVKVGEQYF. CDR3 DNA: TGTGCCAGCAGAGAGGTAAAGGTCGGAGAGCAGTACTTC.

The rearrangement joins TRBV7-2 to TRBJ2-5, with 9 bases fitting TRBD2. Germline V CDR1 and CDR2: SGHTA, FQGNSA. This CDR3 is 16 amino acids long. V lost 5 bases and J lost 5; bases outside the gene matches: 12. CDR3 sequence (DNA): TGTGCCAGCAGCCGGACGGGCGGGGGGGCCTGGGAGACCCAGTACTTC. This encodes CASSRTGGGAWETQYF.

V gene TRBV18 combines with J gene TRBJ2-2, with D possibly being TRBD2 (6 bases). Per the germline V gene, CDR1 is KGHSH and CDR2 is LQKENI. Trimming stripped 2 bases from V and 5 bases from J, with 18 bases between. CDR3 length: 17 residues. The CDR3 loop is CASSPMVLEGRTGELFF. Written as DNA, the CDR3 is TGTGCCAGCTCACCAATGGTGCTGGAGGGAAGAACCGGGGAGCTGTTTTTT.

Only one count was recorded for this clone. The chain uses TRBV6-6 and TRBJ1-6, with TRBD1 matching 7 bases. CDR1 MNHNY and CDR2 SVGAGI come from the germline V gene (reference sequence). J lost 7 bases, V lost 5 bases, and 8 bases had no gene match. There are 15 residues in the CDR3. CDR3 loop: CASSHRTGPNSPLHF. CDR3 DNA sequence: TGTGCCAGCAGTCACCGGACAGGCCCGAATTCACCCCTCCACTTT.

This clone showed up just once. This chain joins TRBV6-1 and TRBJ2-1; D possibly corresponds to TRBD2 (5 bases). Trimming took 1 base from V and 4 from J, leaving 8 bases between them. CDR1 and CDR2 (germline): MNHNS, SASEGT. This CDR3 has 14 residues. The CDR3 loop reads CASSEEGGYNEQFF. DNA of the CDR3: TGTGCCAGCAGTGAAGAAGGAGGTTACAATGAGCAGTTCTTC.

CDR3 loop: CASSIVPPGVTEAFF. Written as DNA, the CDR3 is TGTGCCAGTAGTATTGTGCCTCCCGGGGTCACTGAAGCTTTCTTT. The chain employs TRBV19 and TRBJ1-1, with D uncertain. Germline values: CDR1 LNHDA, CDR2 SQIVND (reference sequence). The CDR3 spans 15 residues. V was trimmed by 3 bases and J by 4 bases, leaving 15 bases between them.

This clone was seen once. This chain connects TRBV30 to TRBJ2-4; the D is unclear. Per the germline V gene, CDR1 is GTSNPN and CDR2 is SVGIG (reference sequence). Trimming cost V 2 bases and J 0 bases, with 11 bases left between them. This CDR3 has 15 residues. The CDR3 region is CAWSLGGLAKNIQYF. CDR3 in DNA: TGTGCCTGGAGTTTGGGCGGTTTAGCCAAAAACATTCAGTACTTC.

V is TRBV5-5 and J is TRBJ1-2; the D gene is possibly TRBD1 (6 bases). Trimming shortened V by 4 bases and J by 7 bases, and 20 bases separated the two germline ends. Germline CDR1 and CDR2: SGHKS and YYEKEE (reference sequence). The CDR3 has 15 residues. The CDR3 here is CASSVRDTSWGGYTF. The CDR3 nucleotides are TGTGCCAGCAGCGTCCGGGACACGAGTTGGGGTGGCTACACCTTC. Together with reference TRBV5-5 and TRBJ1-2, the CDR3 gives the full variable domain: DAGVTQSPTHLIKTRGQQVTLRCSPISGHKSVSWYQQVLGQGPQFIFQYYEKEERGRGNFPDRFSARQFPNYSSELNVNALLLGDSALYLCASSVRDTSWGGYTFGSGTRLTVV.

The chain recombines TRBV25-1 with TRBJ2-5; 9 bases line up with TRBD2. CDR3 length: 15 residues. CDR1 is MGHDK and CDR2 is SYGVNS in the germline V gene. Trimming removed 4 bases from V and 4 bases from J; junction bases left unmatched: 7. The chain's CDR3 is CASSVSGGTGETQYF. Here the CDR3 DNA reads TGTGCCAGCAGTGTAAGCGGGGGGACCGGAGAGACCCAGTACTTC.

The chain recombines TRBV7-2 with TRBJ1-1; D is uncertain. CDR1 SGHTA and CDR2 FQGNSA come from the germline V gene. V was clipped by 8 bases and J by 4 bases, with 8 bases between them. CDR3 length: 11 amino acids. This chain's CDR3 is CASGRATEAFF. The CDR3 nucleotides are TGTGCCAGCGGTAGGGCCACTGAAGCTTTCTTT.

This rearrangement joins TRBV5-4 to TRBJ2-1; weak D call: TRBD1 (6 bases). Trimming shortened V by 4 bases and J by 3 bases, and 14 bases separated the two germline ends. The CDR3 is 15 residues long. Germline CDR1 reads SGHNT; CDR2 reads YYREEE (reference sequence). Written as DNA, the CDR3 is TGTGCCAGCAGCACCGGTGGACAGCACTACAATGAGCAGTTCTTC. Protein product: CASSTGGQHYNEQFF.